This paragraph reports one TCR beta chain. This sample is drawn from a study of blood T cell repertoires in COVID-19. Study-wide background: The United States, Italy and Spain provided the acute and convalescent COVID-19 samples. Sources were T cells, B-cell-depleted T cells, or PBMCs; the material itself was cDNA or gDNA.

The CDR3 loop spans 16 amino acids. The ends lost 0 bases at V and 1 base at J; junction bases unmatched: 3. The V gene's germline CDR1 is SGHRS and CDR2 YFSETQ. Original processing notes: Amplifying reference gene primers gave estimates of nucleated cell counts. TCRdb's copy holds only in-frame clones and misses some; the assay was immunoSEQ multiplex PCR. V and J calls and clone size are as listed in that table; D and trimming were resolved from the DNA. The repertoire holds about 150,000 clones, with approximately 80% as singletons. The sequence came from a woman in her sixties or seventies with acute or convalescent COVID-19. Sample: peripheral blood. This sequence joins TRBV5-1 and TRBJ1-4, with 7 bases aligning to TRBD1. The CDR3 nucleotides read TGCGCCAGCAGCTTGGAGCCAGGGGGAACTAATGAAAAACTGTTTTTT. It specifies CASSLEPGGTNEKLFF.